This T cell receptor (beta chain) was recovered during a study of shared clonotypes between healthy human individuals. Profiled with immunoSEQ multiplex PCR; TCRdb holds only in-frame clones, not every one. The sample shows a few million clones, around nine tenths of them seen only once. V shed 5 bases and J shed 0 bases, with 7 bases lying between them. The CDR3 has 13 residues. Germline V gene lookup returns CDR1 MDHEN and CDR2 SYDVKM. Sequenced sample: naive CD4+ T cells sorted from blood. Stated subset: CD45RA+ positively selected. This clonotype was obtained from a man between 18 and 35 years old in good health. V gene TRBV28 combines with J gene TRBJ1-2; no definite D call. In DNA form, the CDR3 reads TGTGCCAGCAGTGAGAGAGCTAACTATGGCTACACCTTC. Its translation is CASSERANYGYTF.